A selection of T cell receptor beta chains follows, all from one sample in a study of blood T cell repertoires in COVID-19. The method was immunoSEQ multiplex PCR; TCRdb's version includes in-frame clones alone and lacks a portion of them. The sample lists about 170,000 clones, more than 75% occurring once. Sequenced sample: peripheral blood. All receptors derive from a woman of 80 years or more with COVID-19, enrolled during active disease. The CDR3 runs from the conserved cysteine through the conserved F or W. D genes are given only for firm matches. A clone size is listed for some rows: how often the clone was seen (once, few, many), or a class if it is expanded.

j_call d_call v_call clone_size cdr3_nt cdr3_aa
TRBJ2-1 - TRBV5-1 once TGCGCCAGCAGCTTGGCTCCAGGGGCAGGGGAGCAGTTCTTC CASSLAPGAGEQFF
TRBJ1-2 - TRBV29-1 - TGCAGCGTCGGGGAAATGGGCTATGGCTACACCTTC CSVGEMGYGYTF
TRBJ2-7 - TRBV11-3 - TGTGCCAGCAGCTTAGGTCGGGGGAGTAGCGAGCAGTACTTC CASSLGRGSSEQYF
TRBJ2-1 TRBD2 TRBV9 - TGTGCCAGCAGCGTAGAGAGCGGGAGAGGGTATGAGCAGTTCTTC CASSVESGRGYEQFF
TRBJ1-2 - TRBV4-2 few TGTGCCAGCACCCCTAGGACTAACTATGGCTACACCTTC CASTPRTNYGYTF
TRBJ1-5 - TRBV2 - TGTGCCAGCGGTAAGAGGCCTGATCAGCCCCAGCATTTT CASGKRPDQPQHF
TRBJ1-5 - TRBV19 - TGTGCCAGTAGTAACGCGGGGGATCGTCAGCCCCAGCATTTT CASSNAGDRQPQHF
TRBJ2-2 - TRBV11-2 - TGTGCCAGCAGCTTAGGACAAGCGAACACCGGGGAGCTGTTTTTT CASSLGQANTGELFF
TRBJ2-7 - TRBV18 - TGTGCCAGCTCACCACAATCCTACCGGGACACCTCCTACGAGCAGTACTTC CASSPQSYRDTSYEQYF
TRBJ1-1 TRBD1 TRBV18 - TGTGCCAGCTCACCACTACTCGAGGCCGGGACAGGGCTGCGGGCTTTCTTT CASSPLLEAGTGLRAFF
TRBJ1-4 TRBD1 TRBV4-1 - TGCGCCAGCAGCCTCGGACAGGGGGCTTCAACTAATGAAAAACTGTTTTTT CASSLGQGASTNEKLFF